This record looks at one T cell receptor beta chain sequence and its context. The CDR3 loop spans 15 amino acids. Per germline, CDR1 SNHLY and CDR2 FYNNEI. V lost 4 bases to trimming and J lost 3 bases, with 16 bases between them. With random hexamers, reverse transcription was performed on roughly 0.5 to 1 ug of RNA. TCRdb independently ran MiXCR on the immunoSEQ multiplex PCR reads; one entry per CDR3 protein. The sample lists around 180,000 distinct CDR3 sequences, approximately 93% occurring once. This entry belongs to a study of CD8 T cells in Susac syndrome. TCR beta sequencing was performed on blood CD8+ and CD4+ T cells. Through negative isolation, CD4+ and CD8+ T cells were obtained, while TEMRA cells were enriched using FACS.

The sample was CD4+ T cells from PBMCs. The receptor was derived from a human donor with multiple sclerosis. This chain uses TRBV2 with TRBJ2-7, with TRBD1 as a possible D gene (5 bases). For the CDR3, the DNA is TGTGCCAGCAGTGTAGAGACAGCAAAGTACTACGAGCAGTACTTC. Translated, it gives CASSVETAKYYEQYF.